This TCR beta chain was obtained from a study of T cell responses to AZD1222 COVID-19 vaccine. Deletions cut 3 bases from V and 9 bases from J, with 15 bases between. The CDR3 is made up of 15 amino acids. Looked up from germline, CDR1 is LNHDA and CDR2 is SQIVND (reference sequence). Second-dose timings of about 4 or about 12 weeks were pooled. Libraries were prepared by immunoSEQ multiplex PCR; TCRdb keeps only in-frame clonotypes and omits some of them. The table includes roughly 110,000 clones, 70% to 90% detected once. Sequencing was performed on peripheral blood, taken 28 days after the second AZD1222 dose. The J gene is TRBJ1-6, the V gene TRBV19; possibly TRBD1 for D (5 bases). The sequence was collected from an adult who received the AZD1222 COVID-19 vaccine. CDR3 sequence: CASSIGAGTSSPLHF. For the CDR3, the DNA is TGTGCCAGTAGTATCGGGGCCGGGACTTCTTCACCCCTCCACTTT.